This T cell receptor (beta chain) was identified during a study of blood T cell repertoires in COVID-19. Study as a whole: Acute and convalescent COVID-19 specimens originated in the United States, Italy and Spain. PBMCs, B-cell-depleted T cells, or T cells provided the cDNA or gDNA that made up the material.

Trimming removed 1 base from V and 2 bases from J, with 9 bases in between. The CDR3 runs 13 residues. Per the germline V gene, CDR1 is GTSNPN and CDR2 is SVGIG (reference sequence). In the study's own analysis: Counts of nucleated cells, estimated from reference gene primer amplification, were obtained. Using immunoSEQ multiplex PCR, the repertoire was profiled, and TCRdb retains in-frame clones only, with some absent. V, J and clone size were drawn from that table, and D and trimming were deduced from the DNA. Here the sample spans about 100,000 clones, 70% to 80% being singletons. This TCR came from a man between 65 and 85 years old with active or convalescent COVID-19. The V call is TRBV30, the J call TRBJ2-7; D call uncertain. Material for sequencing was peripheral blood. CDR3 nucleotide sequence: TGTGCCTGGAGTGGCGGCACTACCTACGAGCAGTACTTC. It yields the protein CAWSGGTTYEQYF.